The 22 T cell receptor beta chains given below trace back to one sample, sequenced in a study of cytomegalovirus exposure and HLA in healthy donors listed by TCRdb under 2017. The method behind the library was the immunoSEQ multiplex PCR assay. The multiplex PCR relied on a mix of 60 forward primers for TCR Vbeta segments and 13 reverse primers for TCR Jbeta segments. The source is immuneACCESS, and TCRdb retained only in-frame sequences with V and J called. Part of the clones is not carried over; for the studies checked, unresolved V genes explain less than half of this, and the remainder is unexplained. This sample gives approximately 180,000 clones in total; 80% to 85% of them show up just once. The leading ten clones occupy 0.85% to 1.4% of the sample. The material sequenced was PBMCs. These receptors came from a middle-aged woman in good health and CMV-seronegative.

The chain carries TRBV5-1 and TRBJ1-6; TRBD1 matches at 9 bases. Germline lookup yields CDR1 SGHRS and CDR2 YFSETQ. The CDR3 has 17 amino acids. After removal of 4 bases from V and 7 bases from J, the junction contained 12 bases not matched to a gene. The DNA for the CDR3 is TGCGCCAGCAGCCCCTCCGGGACAGGGCGGGGGAATTCACCCCTCCACTTT. Translated: CASSPSGTGRGNSPLHF.

The rearrangement uses TRBV4-3 and TRBJ2-2; D call uncertain. CDR3 size: 15 residues. Germline assignment: CDR1 LGHNA and CDR2 YSLEER. Trimming took 0 bases from V and 5 from J, leaving 10 bases between them. CDR3 residues: CASSQDLSVTGELFF. The CDR3 nucleotides read TGCGCCAGCAGCCAAGATCTGAGCGTTACCGGGGAGCTGTTTTTT.

The genes are TRBV6-6 and TRBJ1-3; maybe TRBD1 (6 bases). Per the germline V gene, CDR1 is MNHNY and CDR2 is SVGAGI (reference sequence). The germline V and J ends were trimmed by 8 bases and 2 bases, with 10 bases remaining between them. This CDR3 has 13 amino acids. In DNA form, the CDR3 reads TGTGCCAGCTTACACAGGGCTGGAAACACCATATATTTT. This gives the protein CASLHRAGNTIYF.

Points on this clone: Additional DNA sequences in this sample encode the identical CDR3. J is TRBJ1-1 and V is TRBV9; 8 nucleotides agree with TRBD1. Per germline, CDR1 SGDLS and CDR2 YYNGEE. Germline trimming cut 2 bases from V and 4 bases from J; bases unmatched to any gene: 1. The length of the CDR3 is 13 residues. The CDR3 loop reads CASSVGTGTEAFF. The CDR3 DNA sequence: TGTGCCAGCAGCGTTGGGACAGGCACTGAAGCTTTCTTT.

The chain has TRBV19 and TRBJ1-2; 8 bases agree with TRBD1. The CDR3 runs 14 residues. Germline V gives CDR1 LNHDA, CDR2 SQIVND (reference sequence). V dropped 3 bases and J dropped 7; count of bases not matched to a gene: 7. CDR3 coding DNA: TGTGCCAGTAGTATGACGGACAGGGTTAGTGGCTACACCTTC. Amino acid sequence: CASSMTDRVSGYTF.

The table lists this clone with a count of one. The J gene is TRBJ1-1, the V gene TRBV4-1, with D uncertain. Per the germline V gene, CDR1 is MGHRA and CDR2 is YSYEKL. V was cut by 1 base and J by 1 base, with 7 bases left in between. The CDR3 has 14 residues. This CDR3 reads CASSQGGENTEAFF. The CDR3 DNA sequence: TGCGCCAGCAGCCAAGGCGGTGAGAACACTGAAGCTTTCTTT.

The V gene is TRBV19, the J gene TRBJ1-2; perhaps TRBD1 as D (6 bases). In germline, CDR1 is LNHDA, CDR2 SQIVND (reference sequence). Trimming removed 4 bases from V and 4 bases from J, with 10 bases in between. There are 13 residues in the CDR3. The CDR3 DNA follows: TGTGCCAGTAGTACAGACAGGATCTATGGCTACACCTTC. Translating gives CASSTDRIYGYTF.

This clone occurred once. This chain joins TRBV6-6 and TRBJ1-2; D is ambiguous. CDR3 length: 12 amino acids. V was shortened by 6 bases and J by 10 bases, with 15 bases between the two germline ends. CDR1 is MNHNY and CDR2 is SVGAGI in the germline V gene (reference sequence). The CDR3 loop is CASRGDALVYTF. The CDR3 bases are TGTGCCAGCAGGGGAGATGCCTTAGTCTACACCTTC.

The chain is built from TRBV19 and TRBJ2-3; maybe TRBD2 (6 bases). Germline assignment: CDR1 LNHDA and CDR2 SQIVND (reference sequence). CDR3 length: 14 residues. With 5 bases removed from V and 3 bases from J, the gap between germline ends came to 12 bases. The CDR3 DNA reads as TGTGCCAGTAGTTCGCGGGAATGGACAGATACGCAGTATTTT. Its protein product is CASSSREWTDTQYF.

The V gene is TRBV7-2, the J gene TRBJ2-1, with D possibly being TRBD2 (5 bases). The CDR3 consists of 14 residues. CDR1 SGHTA and CDR2 FQGNSA come from the germline V gene. V lost 5 bases and J 4 bases, leaving 12 bases between the germline ends. The CDR3 spells CASSPETNYNEQFF. CDR3 in DNA: TGTGCCAGCAGCCCCGAGACTAATTACAATGAGCAGTTCTTC.

This clone appeared a few times. The chain combines TRBV7-3 with TRBJ1-2, with a tentative D call TRBD1 (5 bases). This CDR3 region has 15 residues. Germline-derived CDR1 and CDR2 are SGHTA and FQGTGA. The germline V and J ends were trimmed by 0 bases and 5 bases, with 13 bases remaining between them. The CDR3 DNA sequence: TGTGCCAGCAGCTTAACAGGGGTAGGGGATTATGGCTACACCTTC. It is translated as CASSLTGVGDYGYTF.

The chain carries TRBV30 and TRBJ2-1; D remains ambiguous. This CDR3 has 11 residues. CDR1 and CDR2 (germline): GTSNPN, SVGIG (reference sequence). Trimming took off 0 bases at V and 8 bases at J, with 5 bases between the two ends. This CDR3 is CAWSVLYEQFF. Here the CDR3 DNA reads TGTGCCTGGAGTGTACTTTATGAGCAGTTCTTC.

This chain connects TRBV2 to TRBJ2-6; D might be TRBD2 (7 bases). CDR3 size: 16 residues. V was pared by 4 bases and J by 2 bases, with 12 bases between. Germline-derived CDR1 and CDR2 are SNHLY and FYNNEI. The CDR3 loop reads CASSARGGAGANVLTF. CDR3 DNA sequence: TGTGCCAGCAGTGCGAGGGGGGGCGCTGGGGCCAACGTCCTGACTTTC.

This clone appeared once. The genes are TRBV9 and TRBJ1-2; D uncertain. Trimming cost V 4 bases and J 0 bases, with 13 bases left between them. The germline CDR1 and CDR2 sequences are SGDLS and YYNGEE. CDR3 length: 15 residues. CDR3 region: CASSFSGESNYGYTF. The DNA for the CDR3 is TGTGCCAGCAGCTTTTCCGGAGAATCTAACTATGGCTACACCTTC.

Here the CDR3 DNA reads TGTGCCAGCAGCTTTAGCGGGAGTAGGGAGACCCAGTACTTC. Translating it yields CASSFSGSRETQYF. The chain uses TRBV5-5 and TRBJ2-5; 9 bases line up with TRBD2. CDR3 length equals 14 residues. CDR1 is SGHKS, CDR2 YYEKEE, per germline (reference sequence). The V segment lost 2 bases and the J segment 5 bases; nucleotides outside the gene matches: 4.

V gene TRBV11-3 combines with J gene TRBJ2-7, with TRBD2 as a possible D gene (6 bases). V lost 1 base and J 3 bases, leaving 10 bases between the germline ends. The CDR3 extends over 14 amino acids. Looked up from germline, CDR1 is SGHNT and CDR2 is YENEEA. As DNA, the CDR3 is TGTGCCAGCAGCTTAGGTCGGGAGTACTACGAGCAGTACTTC. Translated: CASSLGREYYEQYF.

This chain connects TRBV21-1 to TRBJ2-7; TRBD2, as called in the table, went unchecked against the DNA. TRBV21-1 is recorded as a pseudogene. The CDR3 runs to 14 residues. The chain's CDR3 is CASSKGARDYEQYV. CDR3 bases: TGTGCCAGCAGCAAGGGAGCTAGAGACTACGAGCAGTACGTC.

This chain uses TRBV5-1 with TRBJ1-2, with 11 nucleotides matching TRBD1. The CDR3 loop spans 15 amino acids. CDR1 and CDR2 from the germline V gene are SGHRS and YFSETQ. J gave up 5 bases and V 0 bases, and 3 bases lay outside the gene matches. The CDR3 DNA is TGCGCCAGCAGCTTGGGGACAGGGGGCTCTTATGGCTACACCTTC. Amino acid sequence: CASSLGTGGSYGYTF.

V is TRBV20-1 and J is TRBJ2-1; 7 positions agree with TRBD1. The CDR3 has 11 amino acids. J gave up 11 bases and V 3 bases, and 4 bases lay outside the gene matches. CDR1 is DFQATT and CDR2 is SNEGSKA in the germline V gene (reference sequence). This chain's CDR3 is CSASVGQQQFF. The CDR3 DNA reads as TGCAGTGCTAGTGTGGGACAGCAGCAGTTCTTC.

V usage is TRBV7-3 and J usage is TRBJ2-1; 7 bases fit TRBD2. In germline, CDR1 is SGHTA, CDR2 FQGTGA. V was pared by 5 bases and J by 1 base, with 11 bases of the junction left unmatched. This CDR3 is built from 17 residues. Here the CDR3 reads CASSPLPAGASYNEQFF. DNA for the CDR3: TGTGCCAGCAGCCCCCTCCCGGCGGGAGCTTCCTACAATGAGCAGTTCTTC.

The chain carries TRBV30 and TRBJ1-5, with D unclear. Trimming left V 3 bases short and J 2 bases short, with 11 bases between. Per germline, CDR1 GTSNPN and CDR2 SVGIG (reference sequence). This CDR3 has 14 residues. The CDR3 spells CAWSGGRGNQPQHF. As DNA, the CDR3 is TGTGCCTGGAGCGGAGGAAGAGGCAATCAGCCCCAGCATTTT.

This clone was counted at least ten times. Relative to the germline gene, one junction end is altered; a read error may explain this. The chain couples TRBV28 to TRBJ1-4, with TRBD1 matching over 7 bases. CDR1 is MDHEN and CDR2 is SYDVKM in the germline V gene. CDR3 size: 16 residues. The CDR3 protein is CASTPQGDWTNEKLFF. CDR3 nucleotide sequence: TGTGCCAGCACCCCGCAGGGGGATTGGACTAACGAAAAACTGTTTTTT.